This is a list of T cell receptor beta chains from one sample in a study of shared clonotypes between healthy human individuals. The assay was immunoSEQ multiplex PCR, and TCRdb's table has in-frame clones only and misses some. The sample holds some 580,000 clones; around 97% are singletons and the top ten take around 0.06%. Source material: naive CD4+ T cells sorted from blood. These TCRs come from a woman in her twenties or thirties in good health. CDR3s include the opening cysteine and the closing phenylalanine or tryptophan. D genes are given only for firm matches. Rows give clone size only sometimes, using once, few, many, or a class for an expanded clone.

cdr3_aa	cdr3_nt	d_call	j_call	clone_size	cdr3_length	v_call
CASSLDVEAFF	TGTGCCAGCAGCTTGGACGTTGAAGCTTTCTTT	.	TRBJ1-1	.	11	TRBV5-6
CASSPVESSYNEQFF	TGTGCCAGCAGCCCTGTCGAGAGCTCCTACAATGAGCAGTTCTTC	.	TRBJ2-1	.	15	TRBV7-2
CAISTSGTSYEQYF	TGCGCCATCTCGACTAGCGGGACTTCCTACGAGCAGTACTTC	TRBD2	TRBJ2-7	.	14	TRBV5-1
CASSLMSGGNQPQHF	TGTGCCAGCAGTTTAATGTCCGGGGGCAATCAGCCCCAGCATTTT	.	TRBJ1-5	.	15	TRBV28
CASTDGVLRAQYF	TGTGCCAGCACAGACGGAGTCCTACGAGCGCAGTACTTC	.	TRBJ2-7	few	13	TRBV28
CASSPGLAGGEQYF	TGTGCCAGCAGCCCGGGACTAGCGGGAGGTGAGCAGTACTTC	TRBD2	TRBJ2-7	.	14	TRBV7-2
CASTSGRAVAGELFF	TGTGCCAGCACAAGCGGGAGGGCCGTGGCCGGGGAGCTGTTTTTT	TRBD2	TRBJ2-2	.	15	TRBV28
CASSFPPASTDTQYF	TGTGCCAGCAGTTTTCCCCCAGCTAGCACAGATACGCAGTATTTT	.	TRBJ2-3	.	15	TRBV28
CASSQERSRMNTEAFF	TGCGCCAGCAGCCAAGAGAGGAGCAGGATGAACACTGAAGCTTTCTTT	.	TRBJ1-1	.	16	TRBV4-1
CASSLARLVAKNIQYF	TGTGCCAGCAGCCTCGCACGCCTGGTAGCCAAAAACATTCAGTACTTC	.	TRBJ2-4	once	16	TRBV28
CASRDYLMADTQYF	TGTGCCAGCAGGGACTATCTTATGGCAGATACGCAGTATTTT	.	TRBJ2-3	.	14	TRBV2
CASSARLAFGETQYF	TGTGCCAGCAGCGCACGACTAGCCTTCGGGGAGACCCAGTACTTC	TRBD2	TRBJ2-5	.	15	TRBV9
CASSIGSGNTDTQYF	TGTGCCAGCAGTATAGGTAGCGGCAACACAGATACGCAGTATTTT	.	TRBJ2-3	.	15	TRBV9
CASRPGTSGSNEQFF	TGCGCCAGCAGGCCCGGGACTAGCGGGAGTAATGAGCAGTTCTTC	TRBD2	TRBJ2-1	.	15	TRBV10-2
CASSSLGVIYEQYF	TGTGCCAGCAGTTCCCTCGGGGTGATCTACGAGCAGTACTTC	.	TRBJ2-7	.	14	TRBV6-6
CATSGDRYQETQYF	TGTGCCACCAGCGGGGACAGATACCAAGAGACCCAGTACTTC	TRBD1	TRBJ2-5	once	14	TRBV15
CASSSGTSENNEQFF	TGTGCCAGCAGTAGCGGGACTAGCGAAAATAATGAGCAGTTCTTC	TRBD2	TRBJ2-1	.	15	TRBV28
CASSLRPTGEAKNIQYF	TGCGCCAGCAGCCTACGACCCACAGGGGAGGCAAAAAACATTCAGTACTTC	.	TRBJ2-4	.	17	TRBV5-1
CASSLVSYHNEQFF	TGTGCCAGCAGCTTAGTAAGCTACCACAATGAGCAGTTCTTC	.	TRBJ2-1	.	14	TRBV7-9
CASSYSASGNTIYF	TGTGCCAGCAGTTACTCGGCTTCCGGAAACACCATATATTTT	.	TRBJ1-3	.	14	TRBV6-5
CASRLSGGETQYF	TGCGCCAGCAGACTCTCTGGGGGGGAGACCCAGTACTTC	.	TRBJ2-5	.	13	TRBV5-1
CASSLSLAQRDRLYEQYF	TGTGCCAGCAGTTTGAGTCTGGCACAGCGGGACAGACTCTACGAGCAGTACTTC	.	TRBJ2-7	.	18	TRBV28
CASRLAVYEQYF	TGTGCCAGCAGGCTAGCGGTGTACGAGCAGTACTTC	TRBD2	TRBJ2-7	.	12	TRBV6-1
CASRPGIKYF	TGTGCCAGCAGGCCTGGGATAAAGTACTTC	.	TRBJ2-7	once	10	TRBV27
CASSAGVPGELFF	TGTGCCAGCAGCGCCGGTGTACCCGGGGAGCTGTTTTTT	.	TRBJ2-2	.	13	TRBV11-2
CASSIPPDRAGQPQHF	TGTGCCAGTAGTATACCCCCGGACAGGGCAGGGCAGCCCCAGCATTTT	TRBD1	TRBJ1-5	.	16	TRBV19
CASTPGQGLLEGGYTF	TGTGCCAGCACCCCGGGACAGGGCCTTCTCGAGGGGGGCTACACCTTC	TRBD1	TRBJ1-2	.	16	TRBV5-4
CASSQSYYNSPLHF	TGCGCCAGCAGCCAATCCTATTATAATTCACCCCTCCACTTT	.	TRBJ1-6	.	14	TRBV4-1
CAIRSQGSEAFF	TGTGCCATCAGAAGTCAGGGTTCTGAAGCTTTCTTT	.	TRBJ1-1	.	12	TRBV10-3
CASSERTGTDSPLHF	TGTGCCAGCAGTGAAAGGACAGGGACTGATTCACCCCTCCACTTT	TRBD1	TRBJ1-6	.	15	TRBV6-1
CASRALAGEKTQYF	TGTGCCAGCAGGGCACTAGCGGGAGAAAAGACCCAGTACTTC	TRBD2	TRBJ2-5	.	14	TRBV2
CASSGLAGAEQYF	TGTGCCAGCAGTGGACTAGCGGGAGCCGAGCAGTACTTC	TRBD2	TRBJ2-7	.	13	TRBV2
CAVARQPNEKLFF	TGTGCAGTAGCCAGGCAGCCTAATGAAAAACTGTTTTTT	.	TRBJ1-4	.	13	TRBV6-5
CASSFNAGGSSGANVLTF	TGTGCCAGCAGTTTTAACGCGGGAGGGTCGTCTGGGGCCAACGTCCTGACTTTC	TRBD2	TRBJ2-6	.	18	TRBV27
CASSSGSPGEQYF	TGTGCCAGCAGTAGCGGGAGCCCTGGCGAGCAGTACTTC	TRBD2	TRBJ2-7	.	13	TRBV28
CAWSVSEETQYF	TGTGCCTGGAGTGTGTCAGAAGAGACCCAGTACTTC	.	TRBJ2-5	once	12	TRBV30
CASSVPGQFEAFF	TGTGCCAGCAGTGTACCGGGACAGTTTGAAGCTTTCTTT	TRBD1	TRBJ1-1	.	13	TRBV28
CASSLVTSGTTYYEQYF	TGTGCCAGCAGCTTAGTTACTAGCGGGACGACCTATTACGAGCAGTACTTC	TRBD2	TRBJ2-7	.	17	TRBV7-8
CASSLYGLYEQYF	TGTGCCAGCAGTTTATACGGACTGTACGAGCAGTACTTC	.	TRBJ2-7	.	13	TRBV28
CASSPGLAGRKHEQYF	TGCGCCAGCAGCCCGGGACTAGCGGGACGGAAGCACGAGCAGTACTTC	TRBD2	TRBJ2-7	.	16	TRBV5-1
CASSGGLAGDNEQFF	TGTGCCAGCAGTGGGGGACTAGCGGGAGACAATGAGCAGTTCTTC	TRBD2	TRBJ2-1	.	15	TRBV28
CASSTNTGTTEAFF	TGTGCCAGTAGTACAAACACAGGGACCACTGAAGCTTTCTTT	.	TRBJ1-1	.	14	TRBV19
CASSSQGGFAEAFF	TGTGCCAGCAGTTCCCAGGGTGGATTCGCTGAAGCTTTCTTT	.	TRBJ1-1	once	14	TRBV6-5
CASTRTGVNSPLHF	TGTGCCAGCACCAGGACAGGAGTAAATTCACCCCTCCACTTT	TRBD1	TRBJ1-6	.	14	TRBV2